The clone carrying this TCR beta chain is a singleton in its sample. The antigen remains unidentified. Looked up from germline, CDR1 is KGHSH and CDR2 is LQKENI. This CDR3 contains 14 residues. V was pared by 5 bases and J by 5 bases, with 5 bases of the junction left unmatched. The data are from a study of T cell responses to AZD1222 COVID-19 vaccine. Method: immunoSEQ multiplex PCR; TCRdb's copy keeps in-frame clones and lacks some. The top ten clones hold around 5% of a sample with under 150,000 clones, 85% to 95% of them seen once. The study, taken as a whole, reports: Baseline seropositives among AZD1222 recipients totaled only 5 to 7. Scientists sampled the repertoires only once the peak T cell response had passed. There were vaccine-associated CD4 TCRs across spike, dominant at 160-218 and 743-854.

The chain employs TRBV18 and TRBJ1-1, with 10 bases lining up with TRBD1. The source was peripheral blood, collected on day 0 of AZD1222 vaccination. This receptor was identified in an adult in good health. Written as DNA, the CDR3 is TGTGCCAGCTCATATGGACAGGGGGGAACTGAAGCTTTCTTT. Protein sequence: CASSYGQGGTEAFF.